Below are 16 T cell receptor beta chains sequenced from a single sample in a study of response to subunit inactivated influenza vaccine. TCRdb reanalysed the RT-PCR reads using MiXCR and keeps one entry per CDR3 protein. This table holds more than 600,000 distinct CDR3 sequences, about 18% found once. Sequencing used PBMCs from blood, obtained around 5 days after vaccination. The source of these receptors is a man between 50 and 59 years old who received an inactivated influenza vaccine.

The genes are TRBV10-3 and TRBJ2-3; 8 nucleotides match TRBD2. The germline CDR1 and CDR2 sequences are ENHRY and SYGVKD. The CDR3 extends over 16 amino acids. V lost 8 bases and J lost 1; bases outside the gene matches: 11. The CDR3 bases are TGTGCCATCTCTCCCGGGGGGGTTCGTGGCACAGATACGCAGTATTTT. It yields the protein CAISPGGVRGTDTQYF.

J is TRBJ2-3 and V is TRBV20-1; TRBD2 matches 10 bases. CDR1 DFQATT and CDR2 SNEGSKA come from the germline V gene (reference sequence). Trimming cost V 6 bases and J 12 bases; bases outside gene matches: 6. The CDR3 is made up of 11 amino acids. The CDR3 spells CSALTSGPQYF. CDR3 coding DNA: TGCAGTGCGCTGACTAGCGGGCCTCAGTATTTT.

This clonotype was counted only a few times. The chain has TRBV5-1 and TRBJ1-6; the D gene is possibly TRBD1 (5 bases). The CDR3 consists of 15 residues. V shed 4 bases and J shed 8 bases, with 16 bases lying between them. Germline CDR1 reads SGHRS; CDR2 reads YFSETQ. The CDR3 is CASSPQGPADSPLHF. CDR3 DNA sequence: TGCGCCAGCAGCCCCCAGGGACCAGCGGATTCACCCCTCCACTTT.

This clonotype was observed a handful of times. The chain links TRBV20-1 to TRBJ2-3; 7 nucleotides line up with TRBD1. The CDR3 runs to 16 residues. V dropped 1 base and J dropped 3; count of bases not matched to a gene: 10. The germline V gene has CDR1 DFQATT and CDR2 SNEGSKA (reference sequence). The CDR3 nucleotides read TGCAGTGCTAGAGCCACAGGGGCCCGTTTAACAGATACGCAGTATTTT. This codes for CSARATGARLTDTQYF.

This clonotype has more than one count but fewer than ten. This chain links TRBV6-1 with TRBJ2-7, with D perhaps matching TRBD2 (7 bases). The CDR3 is made up of 14 amino acids. V lost 5 bases and J lost 5, with 16 bases in between. Germline V CDR1 and CDR2: MNHNS, SASEGT. The CDR3 region is CASSPGGHKNEQYF. The CDR3 nucleotides are TGTGCCAGCAGTCCCGGGGGGCACAAAAACGAGCAGTACTTC.

The chain employs TRBV20-1 and TRBJ2-3, with D perhaps matching TRBD1 or TRBD2 (5 bases each). The V end lost 6 bases, the J end lost 4 bases, and 11 bases lay between the germline ends. CDR1 is DFQATT, CDR2 SNEGSKA, per germline (reference sequence). The CDR3 length is 12 residues. Written as DNA, the CDR3 is TGCAGTGCCGGGGCTAGTGCAGATACGCAGTATTTT. It encodes CSAGASADTQYF.

This clonotype was counted many times. The V call is TRBV4-2, the J call TRBJ2-4; 7 bases agree with TRBD2. The CDR3 is 17 amino acids. The V segment lost 0 bases and the J segment 0 bases; nucleotides outside the gene matches: 5. Germline lookup yields CDR1 LGHNA and CDR2 YNFKEQ. Written as DNA, the CDR3 is TGTGCCAGCAGCCAAGAGGCTGGGGGGGTAGCCAAAAACATTCAGTACTTC. Translation: CASSQEAGGVAKNIQYF.

The rearrangement joins TRBV20-1 to TRBJ2-5, with a tentative D call TRBD1 (6 bases). V lost 3 bases to trimming and J lost 4 bases, with 9 bases between them. Germline CDR1 is DFQATT and CDR2 is SNEGSKA (reference sequence). The CDR3 runs to 12 residues. DNA of the CDR3: TGCAGTGCTAGTGGGACAACAGAGACCCAGTACTTC. Its protein is CSASGTTETQYF.

A few counts support this clonotype. V and J are TRBV27 and TRBJ2-3; 10 bases are a match to TRBD2. The V gene end was trimmed by 2 bases and the J gene end by 4 bases; junction bases not matched to a gene: 6. Germline V gene data show CDR1 as MNHEY and CDR2 as SMNVEV (reference sequence). The CDR3 runs to 16 residues. The CDR3 DNA sequence: TGTGCCAGCAGTTTAGTCGCTAGCGGGAGTGCAGATACGCAGTATTTT. It translates to CASSLVASGSADTQYF.

This chain uses TRBV6-1 with TRBJ2-5, with 10 bases identical to TRBD2. Trimming at V came to 6 bases and at J to 2 bases, leaving 15 bases not matched to a gene. The CDR3 totals 18 residues. Germline CDR1 is MNHNS and CDR2 is SASEGT. The CDR3 reads CASSPGGLAGEVQETQYF. CDR3 nucleotides: TGTGCCAGCAGCCCCGGAGGGCTAGCGGGAGAAGTACAAGAGACCCAGTACTTC.

This clonotype was recorded a few times. V gene TRBV29-1 combines with J gene TRBJ1-3, with D maybe TRBD1 (5 bases). There are 13 residues in the CDR3. CDR1 is SQVTM, CDR2 ANQGSEA, per germline. The V end lost 6 bases, the J end lost 2 bases, and 11 bases lay between the germline ends. In nucleotides, the CDR3 is TGCAGCGTACTGACAGTTACTGGAAACACCATATATTTT. Its protein product is CSVLTVTGNTIYF.

This clonotype showed up just a few times. Written as DNA, the CDR3 is TGTGCCAGCAGCCCCGGCTCACACACAGATACGCAGTATTTT. Translating gives CASSPGSHTDTQYF. V and J are TRBV7-2 and TRBJ2-3; no clear D gene. Looked up from germline, CDR1 is SGHTA and CDR2 is FQGNSA. Between the trimmed V and J ends, which lost 5 bases and 2 bases, there was a span of 11 bases. This CDR3 spans 14 amino acids.

The V call is TRBV20-1, the J call TRBJ1-2; TRBD1 matches 9 bases. The CDR3 extends over 14 amino acids. The J segment lost 0 bases and the V segment lost 6 bases, leaving 5 bases of the junction unmatched. Germline V gene lookup returns CDR1 DFQATT and CDR2 SNEGSKA (reference sequence). This CDR3 reads CSAERTGANYGYTF. Written as DNA, the CDR3 is TGCAGTGCGGAGCGGACAGGGGCTAACTATGGCTACACCTTC.

The CDR3 sequence: CATSEPPGLGQETQYF. CDR3 DNA: TGTGCCACCAGTGAACCCCCGGGGCTCGGGCAAGAGACCCAGTACTTC. The rearrangement joins TRBV24-1 to TRBJ2-5, with D perhaps TRBD1 or TRBD2 (5 bases each). Germline V lookup: CDR1 KGHDR, CDR2 SFDVKD. The CDR3 is made up of 16 amino acids. Deletions cut 4 bases from V and 2 bases from J, with 16 bases between.

This clonotype appeared once. The chain links TRBV15 to TRBJ2-3; a possible D gene is TRBD2 (6 bases). Germline-derived CDR1 and CDR2 are LNHNV and YYDKDF (reference sequence). The CDR3 contains 15 residues. Trimming cost V 6 bases and J 0 bases, with 13 bases left between them. The CDR3 nucleotides are TGTGCCACCAGTCCGAACGCGGGGAGCACAGATACGCAGTATTTT. This encodes CATSPNAGSTDTQYF.

This clonotype was seen at least ten times. V and J are TRBV9 and TRBJ2-1; possibly TRBD2 for D (5 bases). Germline V gives CDR1 SGDLS, CDR2 YYNGEE. The V end lost 4 bases, the J end lost 9 bases, and 11 bases lay between the germline ends. The CDR3 covers 12 residues. The CDR3 bases are TGTGCCAGCAGCACCACTAGTGTTGAGCAGTTCTTC. The encoded protein is CASSTTSVEQFF.